These T cell receptor beta chains were read from a single sample in a study of T-cell reconstitution after alpha-beta-depleted transplantation in children. In TCRdb, the PCR reads were re-called with MiXCR into one record per CDR3 protein. This sample has around 440,000 distinct CDR3 sequences; about 10% occur once, and the top ten carry 2% to 2.5%. The source material was PBMCs, sampled before TCRalphabeta/CD19-depleted stem cell transplant. These receptor sequences come from a child aged 2 to 10 with inherited bone marrow failure, due to receive a stem cell transplant. Both conserved end residues are part of each CDR3. The D gene is left open where the match is weak. A row's size may be missing; if present it is once, few, many or a size class.

CDR3 DNA | CDR3 protein | clone size | J gene | V gene | D gene
TGCGCCAGCAGCTTGGGTAGTCAGACAGATACGCAGTATTTT | CASSLGSQTDTQYF | many | TRBJ2-3 | TRBV5-1 | .
TGTGCCAGTCATCACGCGGCAGGGACACCCTCTGGAAACACCATATATTTT | CASHHAAGTPSGNTIYF | many | TRBJ1-3 | TRBV7-2 | .
TGCGCCAGCAGCCCGACAGGTGGGAGTCAGCCCCAGCATTTT | CASSPTGGSQPQHF | many | TRBJ1-5 | TRBV4-1 | .
TGCGCCAGCAGCTACGGGGTACCCACTGGCGAGCAGTACTTC | CASSYGVPTGEQYF | few | TRBJ2-7 | TRBV5-1 | .
TGTGCCATCAGTGAAGGGACTTCGTACAATGAGCAGTTCTTC | CAISEGTSYNEQFF | many | TRBJ2-1 | TRBV10-3 | .
TGTGCCAGCAGTTTTTCGCGGGGCGACTACGAGCAGTACTTC | CASSFSRGDYEQYF | . | TRBJ2-7 | TRBV27 | .
TGCGCCAGCAGCTTGGACGGGGCAGGGGGCTCCTCAGAAGCTTTCTTT | CASSLDGAGGSSEAFF | . | TRBJ1-1 | TRBV5-1 | TRBD1
TGCAGTGCTAGAGATACATATGAGCAGTTCTTC | CSARDTYEQFF | many | TRBJ2-1 | TRBV20-1 | .
TGCGCCAGCAGCCAGACTAGCGGGGAGTTCACCGGGGAGCTGTTTTTT | CASSQTSGEFTGELFF | . | TRBJ2-2 | TRBV5-1 | TRBD2
TGCAGCGTTCCTGGAGGGATGGGGGAGCAGTACTTC | CSVPGGMGEQYF | many | TRBJ2-7 | TRBV29-1 | .
TGTGCCAGCAGCCGCCATGATAGCGGGGTGGGGGAGACCCAGTACTTC | CASSRHDSGVGETQYF | many | TRBJ2-5 | TRBV4-2 | TRBD2
TGTGCCAGCAGCCAGGGGAATACAGCCTACGAGCAGTACTTC | CASSQGNTAYEQYF | many | TRBJ2-7 | TRBV12-3/TRBV12-4 | .
TGTGCCAGCAGTTTAGGTAGCGGCCAGACCTACAATGAGCAGTTCTTC | CASSLGSGQTYNEQFF | few | TRBJ2-1 | TRBV12-3/TRBV12-4 | .
TGTGCCAGCAGCTTACGGTCAGGCGGAACCTACGAGCAGTACTTC | CASSLRSGGTYEQYF | many | TRBJ2-7 | TRBV7-2 | .